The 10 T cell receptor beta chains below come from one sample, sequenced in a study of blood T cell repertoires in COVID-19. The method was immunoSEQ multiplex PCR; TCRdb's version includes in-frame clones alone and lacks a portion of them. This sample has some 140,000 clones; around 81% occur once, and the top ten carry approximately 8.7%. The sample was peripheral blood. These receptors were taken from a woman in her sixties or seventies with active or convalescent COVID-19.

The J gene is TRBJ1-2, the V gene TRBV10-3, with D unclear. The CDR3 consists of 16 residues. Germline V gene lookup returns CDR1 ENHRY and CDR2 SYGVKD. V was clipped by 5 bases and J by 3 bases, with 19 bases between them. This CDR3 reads CAISPPGGIKDYGYTF. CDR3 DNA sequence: TGTGCCATCAGTCCTCCGGGAGGTATTAAGGACTATGGCTACACCTTC.

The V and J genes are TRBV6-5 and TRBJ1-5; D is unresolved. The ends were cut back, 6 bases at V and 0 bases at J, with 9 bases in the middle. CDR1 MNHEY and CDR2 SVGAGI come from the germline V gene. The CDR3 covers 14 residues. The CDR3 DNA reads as TGTGCCAGCAGCTCCACTTATAGCAATCAGCCCCAGCATTTT. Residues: CASSSTYSNQPQHF.

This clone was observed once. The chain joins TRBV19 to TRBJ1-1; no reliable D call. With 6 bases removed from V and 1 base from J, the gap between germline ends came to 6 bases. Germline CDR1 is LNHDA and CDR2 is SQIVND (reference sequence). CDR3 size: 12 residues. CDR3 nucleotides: TGTGCCAGTAGGGGCCCGAACACTGAAGCTTTCTTT. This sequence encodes CASRGPNTEAFF.

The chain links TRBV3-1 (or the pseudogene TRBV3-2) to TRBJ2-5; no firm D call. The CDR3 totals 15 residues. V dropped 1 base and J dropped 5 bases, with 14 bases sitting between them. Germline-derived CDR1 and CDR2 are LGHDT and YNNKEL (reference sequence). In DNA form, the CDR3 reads TGTGCCAGCAGCCAAGTCACATCAATCATGGAGACCCAGTACTTC. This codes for CASSQVTSIMETQYF.

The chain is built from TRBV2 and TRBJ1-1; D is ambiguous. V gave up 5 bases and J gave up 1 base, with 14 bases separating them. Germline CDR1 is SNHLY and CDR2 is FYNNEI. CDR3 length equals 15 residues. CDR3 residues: CASSTDGIPNTEAFF. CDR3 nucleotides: TGTGCCAGCAGTACGGACGGGATTCCGAACACTGAAGCTTTCTTT.

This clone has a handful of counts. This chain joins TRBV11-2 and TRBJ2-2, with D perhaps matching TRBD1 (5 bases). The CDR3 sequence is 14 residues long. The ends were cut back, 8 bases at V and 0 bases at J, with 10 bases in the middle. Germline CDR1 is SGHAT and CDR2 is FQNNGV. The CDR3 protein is CASGRGTNTGELFF. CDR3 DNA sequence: TGTGCCAGCGGTAGGGGTACGAACACCGGGGAGCTGTTTTTT.

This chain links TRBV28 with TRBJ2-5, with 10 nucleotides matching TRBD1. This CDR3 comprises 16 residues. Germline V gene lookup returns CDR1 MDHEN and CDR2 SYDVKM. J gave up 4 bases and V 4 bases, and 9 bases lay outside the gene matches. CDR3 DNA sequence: TGTGCCAGCAGTTCCCCCCGGGACAGGGGTGGAGAGACCCAGTACTTC. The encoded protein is CASSSPRDRGGETQYF.

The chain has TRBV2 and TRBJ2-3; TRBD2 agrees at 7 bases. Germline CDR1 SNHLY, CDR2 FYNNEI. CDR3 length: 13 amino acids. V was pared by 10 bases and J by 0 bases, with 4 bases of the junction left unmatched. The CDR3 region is CATLAVSTDTQYF. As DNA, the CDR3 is TGTGCCACCCTAGCGGTAAGCACAGATACGCAGTATTTT. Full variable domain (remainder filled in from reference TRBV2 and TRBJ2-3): EPEVTQTPSHQVTQMGQEVILRCVPISNHLYFYWYRQILGQKVEFLVSFYNNEISEKSEIFDDQFSVERPDGSNFTLKIRSTKLEDSAMYFCATLAVSTDTQYFGPGTRLTVL.

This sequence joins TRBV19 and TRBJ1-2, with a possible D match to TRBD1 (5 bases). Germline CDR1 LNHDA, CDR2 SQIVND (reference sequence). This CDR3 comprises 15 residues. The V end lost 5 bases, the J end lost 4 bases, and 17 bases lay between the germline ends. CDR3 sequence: CASSPLLTVVYGYTF. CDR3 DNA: TGTGCCAGTAGTCCCCTCCTGACAGTAGTCTATGGCTACACCTTC.

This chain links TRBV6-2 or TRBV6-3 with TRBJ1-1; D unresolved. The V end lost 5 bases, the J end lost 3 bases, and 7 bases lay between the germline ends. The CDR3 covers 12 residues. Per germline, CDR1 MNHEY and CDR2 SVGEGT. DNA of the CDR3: TGTGCCAGCAGTCCAGGCCACACTGAAGCTTTCTTT. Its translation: CASSPGHTEAFF.